This TCR beta chain comes out of a study of T cell responses to AZD1222 COVID-19 vaccine. Study results and limitations: Spike-specific TCR breadth and depth both grew after two AZD1222 doses. The CD4 TCRs associated with vaccination extended across spike and predominated at 160-218 and 743-854.

V was pared by 4 bases and J by 1 base, with 17 bases between. The CDR3 contains 16 residues. Germline CDR1 SGHNT, CDR2 YYREEE (reference sequence). Using immunoSEQ multiplex PCR, the repertoire was profiled, and TCRdb retains in-frame clones only, with some absent. The sample includes about 110,000 clones, around 93% of them seen just once. Regarding this clone: No antigen is known for it.

The chain is built from TRBV5-4 and TRBJ1-1; no firm D call. The clonotype originates from an adult who received the AZD1222 COVID-19 vaccine. The sequenced sample was peripheral blood, obtained 28 days after the second AZD1222 dose. The CDR3 nucleotides read TGTGCCAGCAGCCCCGTCCCCCAAGGGAGGAACACTGAAGCTTTCTTT. Residues: CASSPVPQGRNTEAFF.